These 3 T cell receptor beta chains were all obtained from the same sample, sequenced in a study of cytotoxic CD8 clonotypes in ibrutinib-treated CLL. The data were produced by immunoSEQ multiplex PCR, yet TCRdb's version contains in-frame clones alone and is incomplete. This sample has approximately 15,000 clones, with about 61% found just once. Here the sequenced sample was PBMCs, taken before ibrutinib treatment. Receptors originate from a human donor with chronic lymphocytic leukemia.

This clone was counted a few times. The V gene is TRBV29-1, the J gene TRBJ2-1; no definite D call. Per the germline V gene, CDR1 is SQVTM and CDR2 is ANQGSEA. The CDR3 loop spans 12 amino acids. Deletions cut 0 bases from V and 6 bases from J, with 6 bases between. Here the CDR3 DNA reads TGCAGCGTTGAAGATGGTGTCAATGAGCAGTTCTTC. Protein: CSVEDGVNEQFF.

The V call is TRBV11-2, the J call TRBJ1-1, with unresolved D. This CDR3 contains 16 residues. Germline values: CDR1 SGHAT, CDR2 FQNNGV. V lost 0 bases and J lost 1, with 12 bases in between. CDR3 sequence reads: CASSLELARRNTEAFF. CDR3 coding DNA: TGTGCCAGCAGCTTAGAACTGGCACGGCGGAACACTGAAGCTTTCTTT.

The chain joins TRBV29-1 to TRBJ2-5, with a tentative D call TRBD1 (5 bases). V lost 0 bases, J lost 7 bases, and 9 bases lay in between. Germline V CDR1 and CDR2: SQVTM, ANQGSEA. CDR3 length: 12 amino acids. The CDR3: CSVEEDKGTQYF. The CDR3 DNA is TGCAGCGTTGAAGAGGACAAGGGGACCCAGTACTTC.